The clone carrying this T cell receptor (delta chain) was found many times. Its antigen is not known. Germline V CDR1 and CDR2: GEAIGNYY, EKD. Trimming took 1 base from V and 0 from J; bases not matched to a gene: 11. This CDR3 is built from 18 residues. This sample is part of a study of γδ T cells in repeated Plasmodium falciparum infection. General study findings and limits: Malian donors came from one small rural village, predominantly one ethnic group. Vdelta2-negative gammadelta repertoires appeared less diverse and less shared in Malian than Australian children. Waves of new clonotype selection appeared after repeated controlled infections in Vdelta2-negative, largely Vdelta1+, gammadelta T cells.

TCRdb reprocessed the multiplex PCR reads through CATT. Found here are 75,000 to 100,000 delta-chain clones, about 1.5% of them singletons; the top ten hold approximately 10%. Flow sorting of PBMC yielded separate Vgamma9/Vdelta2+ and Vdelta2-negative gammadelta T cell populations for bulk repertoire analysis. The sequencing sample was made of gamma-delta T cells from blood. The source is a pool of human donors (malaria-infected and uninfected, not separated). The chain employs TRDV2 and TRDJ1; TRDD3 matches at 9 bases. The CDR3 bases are TGTGCCTGTGACACACTGGGGGAGTTCTTAAAGTACACCGATAAACTCATCTTT. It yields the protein CACDTLGEFLKYTDKLIF.